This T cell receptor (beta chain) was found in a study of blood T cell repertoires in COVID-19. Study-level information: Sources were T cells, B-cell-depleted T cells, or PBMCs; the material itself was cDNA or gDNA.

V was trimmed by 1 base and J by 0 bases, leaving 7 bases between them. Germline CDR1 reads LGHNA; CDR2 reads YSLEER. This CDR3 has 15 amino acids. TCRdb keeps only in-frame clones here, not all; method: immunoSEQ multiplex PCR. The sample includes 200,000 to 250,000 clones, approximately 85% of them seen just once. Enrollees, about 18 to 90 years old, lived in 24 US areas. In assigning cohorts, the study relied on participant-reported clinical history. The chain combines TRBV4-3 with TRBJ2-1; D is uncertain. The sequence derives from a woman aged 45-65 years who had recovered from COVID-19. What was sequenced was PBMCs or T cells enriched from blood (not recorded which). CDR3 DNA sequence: TGCGCCAGCAGCCAAGTTTCGGGCTCCTACAATGAGCAGTTCTTC. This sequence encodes CASSQVSGSYNEQFF.